Listed below are T cell receptor beta chains from one sample, sequenced in a study of cytomegalovirus exposure and HLA in healthy donors. Measured with immunoSEQ multiplex PCR; TCRdb has only the in-frame clones, and not every one. This sample yields 95,000 to 150,000 clones, of which roughly 80% are seen a single time; about 6% belongs to the top ten. The sample comprised PBMCs. These receptor sequences come from a woman between 40 and 50 years old in good health and CMV-seronegative. The CDR3 runs from the conserved cysteine through the conserved F or W. The order of the fields is D gene, clone size, J gene, V gene, CDR3 protein, CDR3 DNA. The D gene is left open where the match is weak. Clone size appears in some rows only: once, few, many, or a class for an expanded clone.

d_gene: TRBD1
abundance: .
j_gene: TRBJ2-3
v_gene: TRBV25-1
CDR3aa: CASTLDREVTDTQYF
CDR3nt: TGTGCCAGCACCCTGGACAGGGAAGTCACAGATACGCAGTATTTT

d_gene: TRBD1
abundance: .
j_gene: TRBJ2-7
v_gene: TRBV29-1
CDR3aa: CSAMGTGAYEQYF
CDR3nt: TGCAGCGCGATGGGGACAGGGGCCTACGAGCAGTACTTC

d_gene: .
abundance: .
j_gene: TRBJ2-7
v_gene: TRBV21-1
CDR3aa: CASSKYSGRSQYEQYF
CDR3nt: TGTGCCAGCAGCAAATATAGCGGGAGGTCCCAATACGAGCAGTACTTC

d_gene: .
abundance: .
j_gene: TRBJ2-3
v_gene: TRBV9
CDR3aa: CASSVGGRPGTDTQYF
CDR3nt: TGTGCCAGCAGCGTAGGGGGGCGCCCCGGCACAGATACGCAGTATTTT

d_gene: .
abundance: .
j_gene: TRBJ1-4
v_gene: TRBV9
CDR3aa: CASSVGPGGGEKLFF
CDR3nt: TGTGCCAGCAGCGTAGGCCCGGGTGGTGGTGAAAAACTGTTTTTT

d_gene: TRBD1
abundance: .
j_gene: TRBJ1-5
v_gene: TRBV27
CDR3aa: CASSFTGENQPQHF
CDR3nt: TGTGCCAGCAGTTTCACAGGGGAGAATCAGCCCCAGCATTTT

d_gene: TRBD2
abundance: .
j_gene: TRBJ2-7
v_gene: TRBV19
CDR3aa: CASSQTGLAGGEQYF
CDR3nt: TGTGCCAGTAGTCAAACGGGACTAGCGGGTGGCGAGCAGTACTTC

d_gene: .
abundance: .
j_gene: TRBJ1-1
v_gene: TRBV2
CDR3aa: CASSELRSAAFF
CDR3nt: TGTGCCAGCAGTGAATTGAGGTCCGCAGCTTTCTTT

d_gene: TRBD1
abundance: .
j_gene: TRBJ2-5
v_gene: TRBV18
CDR3aa: CASSPRARSGQGRERETQYF
CDR3nt: TGTGCCAGCTCACCCCGAGCGCGCAGCGGACAGGGGCGCGAGAGGGAGACCCAGTACTTC

d_gene: .
abundance: .
j_gene: TRBJ2-2
v_gene: TRBV6-5
CDR3aa: CASSYSSGPGELFF
CDR3nt: TGTGCCAGCAGTTACTCGAGTGGGCCCGGGGAGCTGTTTTTT

d_gene: TRBD1
abundance: .
j_gene: TRBJ1-1
v_gene: TRBV5-1
CDR3aa: CASRNPPQGASTEAFF
CDR3nt: TGCGCCAGCAGAAATCCACCCCAGGGGGCGAGCACTGAAGCTTTCTTT

d_gene: .
abundance: .
j_gene: TRBJ2-4
v_gene: TRBV28
CDR3aa: CATEAGGEAKNSQYF
CDR3nt: TGTGCCACCGAAGCAGGAGGGGAAGCCAAAAACAGTCAGTACTTC

d_gene: TRBD1
abundance: .
j_gene: TRBJ2-4
v_gene: TRBV18
CDR3aa: CASSPQGATNIQYF
CDR3nt: TGTGCCAGCTCACCACAGGGGGCGACAAACATTCAGTACTTC

d_gene: TRBD2
abundance: .
j_gene: TRBJ2-3
v_gene: TRBV7-2
CDR3aa: CASSLAGVGDTQYF
CDR3nt: TGTGCCAGCAGCCTAGCGGGAGTGGGAGATACGCAGTATTTT

d_gene: TRBD2
abundance: .
j_gene: TRBJ2-1
v_gene: TRBV25-1
CDR3aa: CASSRAGDPSNEQFF
CDR3nt: TGTGCCAGCAGTAGGGCGGGGGATCCATCCAATGAGCAGTTCTTC

d_gene: .
abundance: .
j_gene: TRBJ1-1
v_gene: TRBV11-3
CDR3aa: CASSWAGNTEAFF
CDR3nt: TGTGCCAGCAGCTGGGCGGGGAACACTGAAGCTTTCTTT

d_gene: .
abundance: .
j_gene: TRBJ1-1
v_gene: TRBV7-9
CDR3aa: CSSSAGRLNTEAFF
CDR3nt: TGTTCCAGCAGCGCAGGGAGGTTGAACACTGAAGCTTTCTTT

d_gene: TRBD1
abundance: .
j_gene: TRBJ1-2
v_gene: TRBV28
CDR3aa: CASSYGTGYGYTF
CDR3nt: TGTGCCAGCAGTTATGGGACAGGCTATGGCTACACCTTC

d_gene: TRBD1
abundance: few
j_gene: TRBJ1-2
v_gene: TRBV7-9
CDR3aa: CASSLSGGGYGYTF
CDR3nt: TGTGCCAGCAGCTTATCAGGGGGTGGATATGGCTACACCTTC

d_gene: .
abundance: .
j_gene: TRBJ1-2
v_gene: TRBV7-2
CDR3aa: CASSLGRVNYGYTF
CDR3nt: TGTGCCAGCAGCTTGGGCAGGGTTAACTATGGCTACACCTTC

d_gene: .
abundance: .
j_gene: TRBJ2-5
v_gene: TRBV23-1
CDR3aa: CASSQSGGETQYF
CDR3nt: TGCGCCAGCAGTCAATCGGGGGGTGAGACCCAGTACTTC

d_gene: .
abundance: .
j_gene: TRBJ2-5
v_gene: TRBV7-2
CDR3aa: CASSLAREETQYF
CDR3nt: TGTGCCAGCAGCTTAGCTAGAGAAGAGACCCAGTACTTC

d_gene: .
abundance: .
j_gene: TRBJ1-6
v_gene: TRBV27
CDR3aa: CASSPITGTYNSPLHF
CDR3nt: TGTGCCAGCAGTCCTATTACAGGGACCTATAATTCACCCCTCCACTTT